The sequence of this T cell receptor (beta chain) was determined in a study of T-cell reconstitution after alpha-beta-depleted transplantation in children. General study results and limits: About two months after transplant, alpha-beta T cells reportedly came from several hundred expanded graft clones. There were some patients whose high TCRbeta diversity at day 60 came from surviving recipient T cells and thymic progenitors. Newly generated T cells supplied most T-cell counts and diversity one year post-transplant.

Molecular barcoding with unique molecular identifiers was used for the TCRbeta library. In TCRdb, the PCR reads were re-called with MiXCR into one record per CDR3 protein. The repertoire holds approximately 350,000 distinct CDR3 sequences, about a sixth seen once, with roughly 40% in the top ten. Trimming removed 5 bases from V and 0 bases from J; junction bases left unmatched: 13. This CDR3 comprises 17 residues. This clonotype was seen a handful of times. Its antigen remains unidentified. The receptor comes from a male patient between 2 and 10 years old who had a stem cell transplant for acute lymphoblastic leukemia, so the T cells may come from the graft donor. The rearrangement links TRBV12-3 or TRBV12-4 to TRBJ2-7, with 7 bases lining up with TRBD2. Sequenced here: PBMCs, mostly from graft donor cells, sampled 360 days after TCRalphabeta/CD19-depleted stem cell transplant. The CDR3 sequence: CASSVSPVAGSSYEQYF. The CDR3 region has the DNA TGTGCCAGCAGTGTCTCCCCGGTAGCGGGTAGCTCCTACGAGCAGTACTTC.